This TCR beta chain was captured by sequencing in a study of T cells after yellow fever vaccination. TCRdb redid the calling of the 5' RACE reads with MiXCR, one entry per CDR3 protein. This table has approximately 550,000 distinct CDR3 sequences, roughly 13% appearing once. About this clonotype: No antigen is known for it.

Study-wide points: FACS-sorted repertoires could harbor abundant contaminating bulk-population clonotypes.

This clonotype originated in a man between 25 and 39 years old who received the YFV17D yellow fever vaccine. The sequences come from PBMCs, collected on the day of the yellow fever booster vaccination.

CDR3 amino acids: CATRLVREQYF. CDR3 sequence (DNA): TGTGCCACGAGACTAGTACGCGAGCAGTACTTC. V gene TRBV10-3 combines with J gene TRBJ2-7; D might be TRBD2 (6 bases). This CDR3 region has 11 residues. Between the trimmed V and J ends, which lost 10 bases and 6 bases, there was a span of 13 bases. Germline CDR1 and CDR2: ENHRY and SYGVKD.